Here is one T cell receptor (beta chain) with its context. Amplification targeted TCR beta CDR3 regions from RNA transcripts. During a first-round RT-PCR of the TCR CDR3, the HTBI primer set was used. MiXCR, run by TCRdb on the multiplex PCR reads, gives a single entry per CDR3 protein. Here the sample spans around 370,000 distinct CDR3 sequences, less than 20% being singletons. Trimming cost V 10 bases and J 0 bases; bases outside gene matches: 2. Germline V lookup: CDR1 MNHNS, CDR2 SASEGT. This CDR3 comprises 13 residues. These data are taken from a study of T cells in Graves' hyperthyroidism and ophthalmopathy.

The chain combines TRBV6-1 with TRBJ1-4, with 7 nucleotides matching TRBD1. The receptor comes from a man aged 18-30 years with Graves' ophthalmopathy. Sequenced input: blood. The CDR3 DNA is TGTGCCAACGGGACAGCAACTAATGAAAAACTGTTTTTT. The encoded protein is CANGTATNEKLFF.